The text below deals with one TCR beta chain. Assignment of participants to cohorts was predicated upon participant-reported clinical history. Exposed volunteers were people who met a COVID-19 case within 2 weeks before study entry. Original analysis: Nucleated cell number was recorded as an estimate derived from reference gene primer amplification. Method: immunoSEQ multiplex PCR; TCRdb's copy keeps in-frame clones and lacks some. The D gene and trimming were derived from the DNA, and the V and J assignments and clone size from that table. The data show fewer than 400,000 clones, around 84% seen once. This entry comes from a study of blood T cell repertoires in COVID-19. Whole-study context: Collection of acute and convalescent COVID-19 samples took place in the United States, Italy and Spain.

Germline CDR1 and CDR2: MNHEY and SVGAGI. The CDR3 length is 15 residues. Between the trimmed V and J ends, which lost 0 bases and 4 bases, there was a span of 12 bases. The chain carries TRBV6-5 and TRBJ1-2; tentatively, D is TRBD1 (6 bases). The specimen sequenced was PBMCs or T cells enriched from blood (not recorded which). The source is a young woman who had been exposed to COVID-19. The CDR3 nucleotides read TGTGCCAGCAGTTACTCACACACAGGGACCTATGGCTACACCTTC. It yields the protein CASSYSHTGTYGYTF.